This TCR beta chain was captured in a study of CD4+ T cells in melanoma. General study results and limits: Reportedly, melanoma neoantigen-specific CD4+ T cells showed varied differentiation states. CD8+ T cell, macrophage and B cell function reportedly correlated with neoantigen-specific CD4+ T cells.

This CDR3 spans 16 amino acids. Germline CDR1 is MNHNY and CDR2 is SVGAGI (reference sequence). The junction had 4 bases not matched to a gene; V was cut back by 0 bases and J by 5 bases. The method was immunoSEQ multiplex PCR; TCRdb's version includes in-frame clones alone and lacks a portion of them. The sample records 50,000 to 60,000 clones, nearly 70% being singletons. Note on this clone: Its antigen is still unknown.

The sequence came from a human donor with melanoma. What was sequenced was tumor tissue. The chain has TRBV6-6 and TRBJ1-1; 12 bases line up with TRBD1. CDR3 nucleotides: TGTGCCAGCAGTTACTCGGGACAGGGGGCGTTAACTGAAGCTTTCTTT. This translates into CASSYSGQGALTEAFF.